The following is a TCR beta chain sequence with its context. Conversion of TCR transcripts into cDNA relied on 5'RACE template switching, which added a universal primer site and UMIs. TCRdb reanalysed the 5' RACE reads using MiXCR and keeps one entry per CDR3 protein. The table shows tens of thousands of distinct CDR3 sequences, with over 7.5% occurring only once. The data stem from a study of T cells after yellow fever vaccination. The CDR3 sequence is 13 residues long. Trimming cost V 0 bases and J 6 bases, with 7 bases left between them. Germline-derived CDR1 and CDR2 are MNHEY and SVGAGI. The clonotype comes from a man aged 30 to 39 who received the YFV17D yellow fever vaccine. This material consisted of CD8+ T cells sorted from PBMCs, taken on the day of the yellow fever booster vaccination. This chain connects TRBV6-5 to TRBJ2-3; no firm D call. CDR3 DNA: TGTGCCAGCAGTTACTCGTTTCATGATACGCAGTATTTT. It yields the protein CASSYSFHDTQYF.